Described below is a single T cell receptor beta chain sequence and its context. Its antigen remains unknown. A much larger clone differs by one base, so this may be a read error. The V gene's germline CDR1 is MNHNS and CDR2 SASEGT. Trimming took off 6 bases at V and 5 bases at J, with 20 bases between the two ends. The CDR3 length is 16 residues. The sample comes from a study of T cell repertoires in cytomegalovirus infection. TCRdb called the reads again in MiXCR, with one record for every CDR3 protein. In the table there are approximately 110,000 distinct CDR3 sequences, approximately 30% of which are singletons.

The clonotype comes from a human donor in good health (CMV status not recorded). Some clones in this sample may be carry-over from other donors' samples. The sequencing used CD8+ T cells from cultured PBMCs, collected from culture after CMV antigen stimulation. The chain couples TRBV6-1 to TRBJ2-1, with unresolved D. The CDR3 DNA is TGTGCCAGCAGGTCCCCATGGCAGAACCAAGACAATGAGCAGTTCTTC. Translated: CASRSPWQNQDNEQFF.